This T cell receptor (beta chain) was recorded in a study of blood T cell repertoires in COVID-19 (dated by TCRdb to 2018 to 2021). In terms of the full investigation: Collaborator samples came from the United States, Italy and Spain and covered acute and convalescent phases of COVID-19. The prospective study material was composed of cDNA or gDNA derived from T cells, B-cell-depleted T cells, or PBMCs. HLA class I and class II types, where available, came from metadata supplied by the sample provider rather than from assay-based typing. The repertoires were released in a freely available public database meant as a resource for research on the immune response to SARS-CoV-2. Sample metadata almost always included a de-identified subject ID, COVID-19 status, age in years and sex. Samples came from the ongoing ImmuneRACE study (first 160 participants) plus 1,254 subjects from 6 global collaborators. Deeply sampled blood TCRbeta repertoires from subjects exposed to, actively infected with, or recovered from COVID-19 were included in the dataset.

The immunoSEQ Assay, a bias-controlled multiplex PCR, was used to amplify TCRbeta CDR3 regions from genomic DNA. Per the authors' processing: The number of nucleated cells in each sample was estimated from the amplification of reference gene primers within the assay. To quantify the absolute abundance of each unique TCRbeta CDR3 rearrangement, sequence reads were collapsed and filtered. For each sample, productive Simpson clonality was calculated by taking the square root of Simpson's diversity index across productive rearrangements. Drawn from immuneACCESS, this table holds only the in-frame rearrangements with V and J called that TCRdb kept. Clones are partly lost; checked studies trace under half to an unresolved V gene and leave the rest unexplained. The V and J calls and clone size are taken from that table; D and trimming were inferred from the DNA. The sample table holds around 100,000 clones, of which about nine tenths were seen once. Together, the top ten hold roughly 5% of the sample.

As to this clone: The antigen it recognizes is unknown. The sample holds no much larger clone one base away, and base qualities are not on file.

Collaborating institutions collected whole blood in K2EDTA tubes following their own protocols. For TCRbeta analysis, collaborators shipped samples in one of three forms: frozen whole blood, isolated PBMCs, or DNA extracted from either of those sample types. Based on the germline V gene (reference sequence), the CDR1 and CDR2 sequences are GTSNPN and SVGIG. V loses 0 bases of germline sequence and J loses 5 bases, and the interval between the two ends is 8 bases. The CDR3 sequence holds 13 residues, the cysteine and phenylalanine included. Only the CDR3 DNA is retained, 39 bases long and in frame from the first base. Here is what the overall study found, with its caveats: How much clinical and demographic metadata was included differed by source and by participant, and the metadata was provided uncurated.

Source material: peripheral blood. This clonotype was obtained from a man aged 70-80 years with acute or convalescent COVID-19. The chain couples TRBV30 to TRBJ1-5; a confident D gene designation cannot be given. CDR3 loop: CAWSVLFDQPQHF. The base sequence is TGTGCCTGGAGTGTACTTTTTGATCAGCCCCAGCATTTT.